The 31 T cell receptor beta chains in this list originate from one sample, sequenced in a study of T-cell memory formation after mild COVID-19. TCRdb reanalysed the 5' RACE reads using MiXCR and keeps one entry per CDR3 protein. The data hold 220,000 or so distinct CDR3 sequences, with 9.5% to 10% observed a single time. The sequenced sample consisted of PBMCs or a T cell subset sorted from them (not recorded which). The source is a man between 18 and 29 years old who had mild COVID-19 (a few samples of this study predate the infection). Cell type and time point are not known.

The chain joins TRBV4-1 to TRBJ2-1; no reliable D call. This CDR3 has 16 amino acids. Trimming removed 7 bases at V and 4 bases at J, with 20 bases between. The germline V gene has CDR1 MGHRA and CDR2 YSYEKL. The chain's CDR3 is CASNPDVSLGYNEQFF. The DNA for the CDR3 is TGCGCCAGCAACCCTGATGTCAGTTTGGGGTACAATGAGCAGTTCTTC.

This chain joins TRBV4-1 and TRBJ2-7; 7 bases match TRBD1. Germline V gene lookup returns CDR1 MGHRA and CDR2 YSYEKL. With 1 base clipped from V and 4 bases from J, the junction kept 10 bases outside the gene matches. CDR3 length equals 16 residues. The CDR3 DNA sequence: TGCGCCAGCAGCCAAGGTCCCGGGGACAGAGCTTACGAGCAGTACTTC. Its translation: CASSQGPGDRAYEQYF.

This clonotype was picked up many times. This chain uses TRBV5-1 with TRBJ1-1; 8 positions agree with TRBD1. Germline-derived CDR1 and CDR2 are SGHRS and YFSETQ. CDR3 length equals 15 residues. The V gene end was trimmed by 2 bases and the J gene end by 1 base; junction bases not matched to a gene: 4. The CDR3 is CASSLPGTGNTEAFF. The CDR3 DNA sequence: TGCGCCAGCAGCTTACCCGGGACAGGGAACACTGAAGCTTTCTTT.

This clonotype was seen ten or more times. The V gene is TRBV7-2, the J gene TRBJ1-1, with no clear D. Germline V gene data show CDR1 as SGHTA and CDR2 as FQGNSA. The CDR3 has 13 amino acids. Between the trimmed V and J ends, which lost 2 bases and 7 bases, there was a span of 11 bases. The chain's CDR3 is CASSLIGRGEAFF. CDR3 in DNA: TGTGCCAGCAGCTTAATAGGGCGTGGTGAAGCTTTCTTT.

This clonotype appeared many times. The chain carries TRBV7-9 and TRBJ1-4, with TRBD1 matching 8 bases. Germline V gene data show CDR1 as SEHNR and CDR2 as FQNEAQ (reference sequence). V gave up 5 bases and J gave up 7 bases; unmatched junction bases: 9. The CDR3 consists of 15 residues. CDR3 nucleotide sequence: TGTGCCAGCAGCGTTTGGACAGGGACGGGTGAAAAACTGTTTTTT. Protein sequence: CASSVWTGTGEKLFF.

This chain connects TRBV20-1 to TRBJ2-7; D gene ambiguous. Between the trimmed V and J ends, which lost 3 bases and 0 bases, there was a span of 6 bases. Germline lookup yields CDR1 DFQATT and CDR2 SNEGSKA (reference sequence). This CDR3 contains 12 residues. The DNA for the CDR3 is TGCAGTGCTAGTCAATCCTCCTACGAGCAGTACGTC. Its translation: CSASQSSYEQYV.

This clonotype was counted between two and nine times. The rearrangement joins TRBV14 to TRBJ1-6; a weak D match, TRBD1 (5 bases). Deletions cut 2 bases from V and 9 bases from J, with 17 bases between. There are 16 residues in the CDR3. CDR1 SGHDN and CDR2 FVKESK come from the germline V gene. CDR3 in amino acids: CASSQQWAGLGSPLHF. The CDR3 coding sequence is TGTGCCAGCAGCCAACAGTGGGCAGGGCTTGGTTCACCCCTCCACTTT.

The chain employs TRBV5-1 and TRBJ2-3; 12 positions match TRBD2. This CDR3 comprises 16 residues. Germline-derived CDR1 and CDR2 are SGHRS and YFSETQ. After removal of 4 bases from V and 3 bases from J, the junction contained 6 bases not matched to a gene. CDR3 amino acids: CASSKRLAGATDTQYF. Written as DNA, the CDR3 is TGCGCCAGCAGCAAACGACTAGCGGGGGCTACAGATACGCAGTATTTT.

This clonotype turned up a few times. V and J are TRBV5-1 and TRBJ2-5, with D possibly being TRBD1 (6 bases). Trimming cost V 6 bases and J 3 bases, with 12 bases left between them. This CDR3 has 13 amino acids. From germline, CDR1 is SGHRS and CDR2 YFSETQ. The CDR3 DNA is TGCGCCAGCACCACACAGGGAAAAGAGACCCAGTACTTC. This gives the protein CASTTQGKETQYF.

This clonotype has more than one count but fewer than ten. J is TRBJ2-7 and V is TRBV6-5, with D perhaps matching TRBD1 (6 bases). Trimming shortened V by 6 bases and J by 3 bases, and 15 bases separated the two germline ends. CDR1 is MNHEY and CDR2 is SVGAGI in the germline V gene. The CDR3 is 14 residues long. The CDR3 spells CASSYTGSGYEQYF. The CDR3 DNA follows: TGTGCCAGCAGCTACACAGGGAGTGGCTACGAGCAGTACTTC.

The chain employs TRBV6-5 and TRBJ1-1, with D uncertain. V was shortened by 6 bases and J by 4 bases, with 18 bases between the two germline ends. This CDR3 has 15 residues. Germline-derived CDR1 and CDR2 are MNHEY and SVGAGI. DNA of the CDR3: TGTGCCAGCAGACCTCTTCTAATCCTGGCCACTGAAGCTTTCTTT. This encodes CASRPLLILATEAFF.

J is TRBJ2-5 and V is TRBV6-1, with a possible D match to TRBD2 (5 bases). Germline loops: CDR1 MNHNS, CDR2 SASEGT. CDR3 length: 14 amino acids. The ends were cut back, 1 base at V and 5 bases at J, with 11 bases in the middle. As DNA, the CDR3 is TGTGCCAGCAGTGAAGGGGCGGGCCACGAGACCCAGTACTTC. Its protein is CASSEGAGHETQYF.

The chain links TRBV7-2 to TRBJ1-1, with D unclear. V lost 8 bases and J lost 6, with 19 bases in between. There are 14 residues in the CDR3. Germline V CDR1 and CDR2: SGHTA, FQGNSA. The CDR3: CASGKRPGGAEAFF. The CDR3 DNA is TGTGCCAGCGGAAAACGACCCGGAGGCGCTGAAGCTTTCTTT. Complete variable domain (other parts from reference TRBV7-2 and TRBJ1-1): GAGVSQSPSNKVTEKGKDVELRCDPISGHTALYWYRQSLGQGLEFLIYFQGNSAPDKSGLPSDRFSAERTGGSVSTLTIQRTQQEDSAVYLCASGKRPGGAEAFFGQGTRLTVV.

The rearrangement joins TRBV28 to TRBJ1-1; 11 nucleotides line up with TRBD1. CDR3 length: 16 residues. Per germline, CDR1 MDHEN and CDR2 SYDVKM. Losses at the gene ends were 6 bases for V and 0 bases for J; bases not matched to a gene: 6. CDR3 DNA: TGTGCCAGCAGGTTGGACAGGGGGCTTATGAACACTGAAGCTTTCTTT. Translated, it gives CASRLDRGLMNTEAFF.

This clonotype was found a few times. The gene calls are TRBV14 and TRBJ2-5; D not certain. Germline V gives CDR1 SGHDN, CDR2 FVKESK. The CDR3 sequence is 15 residues long. The V and J ends lost 0 bases and 5 bases respectively, with 13 bases between them. As DNA, the CDR3 is TGTGCCAGCAGCCAAGAAGCAGCTACCAGCGAGACCCAGTACTTC. Residues: CASSQEAATSETQYF.

This clonotype came up a few times. This chain uses TRBV19 with TRBJ2-4, with 7 bases lining up with TRBD1. CDR3 length equals 14 residues. Germline V lookup: CDR1 LNHDA, CDR2 SQIVND (reference sequence). The trim removed 5 bases at V and 9 bases at J, leaving 10 bases unmatched. This chain's CDR3 is CASSPDRAAVIQYF. The CDR3, as DNA: TGTGCCAGTAGTCCCGACAGGGCGGCGGTCATTCAGTACTTC.

The chain combines TRBV28 with TRBJ2-5; the D is unclear. V lost 6 bases and J 4 bases, leaving 15 bases between the germline ends. CDR1 is MDHEN, CDR2 SYDVKM, per germline. The CDR3 runs to 14 residues. The DNA for the CDR3 is TGTGCCAGCAGCATTCCTTCTCGGGCAGAGACCCAGTACTTC. This translates into CASSIPSRAETQYF.

The chain combines TRBV5-1 with TRBJ1-6; D is perhaps TRBD1 (5 bases). V was cut by 4 bases and J by 7 bases, with 18 bases left in between. In germline, CDR1 is SGHRS, CDR2 YFSETQ. CDR3 size: 16 residues. The CDR3 DNA follows: TGCGCCAGCAGCCGAGTCGGCGGGGGATGGAATTCACCCCTCCACTTT. This sequence encodes CASSRVGGGWNSPLHF. The full variable domain, rest sourced from reference TRBV5-1 and TRBJ1-6, is KAGVTQTPRYLIKTRGQQVTLSCSPISGHRSVSWYQQTPGQGLQFLFEYFSETQRNKGNFPGRFSGRQFSNSRSEMNVSTLELGDSALYLCASSRVGGGWNSPLHFGNGTRLTVT.

This chain uses TRBV20-1 with TRBJ2-2; D perhaps matches TRBD1 (5 bases). Germline values: CDR1 DFQATT, CDR2 SNEGSKA (reference sequence). V lost 5 bases and J lost 4, with 14 bases in between. CDR3 length equals 14 residues. CDR3 region: CSASQGKATGELFF. The CDR3 region has the DNA TGCAGTGCTTCGCAGGGAAAGGCCACCGGGGAGCTGTTTTTT.

A remark on this clonotype: A read error may explain this, as a much larger clone is one base away. The CDR3 protein is CDMGGLSTDTQYF. CDR3 DNA sequence: TGTGACATGGGGGGACTAAGCACAGATACGCAGTATTTT. V usage is TRBV10-3 and J usage is TRBJ2-3; TRBD2 agrees at 7 bases. Germline V gene data show CDR1 as ENHRY and CDR2 as SYGVKD. The CDR3 contains 13 residues.

This clonotype was counted a few times. The J gene is TRBJ1-2, the V gene TRBV24-1, with unresolved D. CDR3 length: 12 amino acids. In germline, CDR1 is KGHDR, CDR2 SFDVKD. V dropped 4 bases and J dropped 0 bases, with 2 bases sitting between them. CDR3: CATSEPNYGYTF. CDR3 coding DNA: TGTGCCACCAGTGAACCTAACTATGGCTACACCTTC.

This clonotype was detected a few times. The gene calls are TRBV5-5 and TRBJ2-3, with no clear D. There are 13 residues in the CDR3. V gave up 4 bases and J gave up 1 base, with 7 bases separating them. The germline V gene has CDR1 SGHKS and CDR2 YYEKEE (reference sequence). The CDR3 here is CASSPWGTDTQYF. The CDR3 nucleotides read TGTGCCAGCAGCCCGTGGGGCACAGATACGCAGTATTTT.

This clonotype has a handful of counts. The CDR3 DNA reads as TGTGCCAGCAGTGAGGGGGTCAGGGGGCACCAAGGCTACACCTTC. This encodes CASSEGVRGHQGYTF. V and J are TRBV6-1 and TRBJ1-2, with 8 bases matching TRBD1. The V gene's germline CDR1 is MNHNS and CDR2 SASEGT. V lost 3 bases, J lost 8 bases, and 11 bases stayed unmatched. The length of the CDR3 is 15 residues.

The chain links TRBV18 to TRBJ1-2; D gene uncertain. Germline assignment: CDR1 KGHSH and CDR2 LQKENI. CDR3 length equals 14 residues. V dropped 2 bases and J dropped 7 bases, with 14 bases sitting between them. The DNA for the CDR3 is TGTGCCAGCTCACCAGGTCAGAGTGATGGTGGCTACACCTTC. It translates to CASSPGQSDGGYTF. Filled out from reference TRBV18 and TRBJ1-2, the complete variable domain reads NAGVMQNPRHLVRRRGQEARLRCSPMKGHSHVYWYRQLPEEGLKFMVYLQKENIIDESGMPKERFSAEFPKEGPSILRIQQVVRGDSAAYFCASSPGQSDGGYTFGSGTRLTVV.

This clonotype has at least ten counts. This chain joins TRBV5-6 and TRBJ2-5, with 12 positions matching TRBD2. The CDR3 has 12 amino acids. The germline gives CDR1 SGHDT, CDR2 YYEEEE. V lost 4 bases to trimming and J lost 14 bases; unmatched junction nucleotides: 6. The CDR3 is CASSPGLAGIYF. In DNA, the CDR3 is TGTGCCAGCAGCCCTGGACTAGCGGGGATATACTTC.

This clonotype was seen more than once but under ten times. The chain couples TRBV12-3 or TRBV12-4 to TRBJ1-2, with D perhaps matching TRBD1 (5 bases). CDR3 length equals 14 residues. The V and J ends lost 6 bases and 9 bases respectively, with 20 bases between them. The chain's CDR3 is CASSHGTASSRYTF. CDR3 nucleotides: TGTGCCAGCAGCCACGGGACGGCGTCATCACGCTACACCTTC.

The rearrangement links TRBV5-6 to TRBJ2-3; 9 bases are a match to TRBD2. CDR3 size: 19 residues. Germline values: CDR1 SGHDT, CDR2 YYEEEE. The junction had 14 bases not matched to a gene; V was cut back by 2 bases and J by 1 base. CDR3 sequence (DNA): TGTGCCAGCAGCTTCAGTCTAGCGGGGTCGGAAAGGGGCACAGATACGCAGTATTTT. It encodes CASSFSLAGSERGTDTQYF.

The table lists this clonotype with a few counts. This chain links TRBV9 with TRBJ2-3; TRBD2 matches 8 bases. The CDR3 spans 16 residues. CDR1 and CDR2 (germline): SGDLS, YYNGEE. Unmatched junction bases numbered 9, after V lost 4 bases and J lost 2 bases. The CDR3 loop is CASSLQPAGATDTQYF. The CDR3, as DNA: TGTGCCAGCAGCCTCCAGCCAGCGGGAGCCACAGATACGCAGTATTTT. Full variable domain (outside the CDR3, taken from reference TRBV9 and TRBJ2-3): DSGVTQTPKHLITATGQRVTLRCSPRSGDLSVYWYQQSLDQGLQFLIQYYNGEERAKGNILERFSAQQFPDLHSELNLSSLELGDSALYFCASSLQPAGATDTQYFGPGTRLTVL.

This clonotype has a count of ten or more. J is TRBJ2-5 and V is TRBV7-2; TRBD2 agrees at 8 bases. CDR3 length equals 14 residues. The V and J ends lost 5 bases and 5 bases, in that order; junction bases with no gene match: 7. Germline V CDR1 and CDR2: SGHTA, FQGNSA. Here the CDR3 reads CASSRGLASETQYF. Written as DNA, the CDR3 is TGTGCCAGCAGCAGAGGACTAGCAAGTGAGACCCAGTACTTC. The whole variable domain, remainder taken from reference TRBV7-2 and TRBJ2-5, is GAGVSQSPSNKVTEKGKDVELRCDPISGHTALYWYRQSLGQGLEFLIYFQGNSAPDKSGLPSDRFSAERTGGSVSTLTIQRTQQEDSAVYLCASSRGLASETQYFGPGTRLLVL.

This clonotype was recorded at least ten times. The chain is built from TRBV3-1 and TRBJ1-6; no firm D call. The V gene's germline CDR1 is LGHDT and CDR2 YNNKEL (reference sequence). The length of the CDR3 is 13 residues. V was clipped by 1 base and J by 7 bases, with 5 bases between them. CDR3 loop: CASSQGRNSPLHF. The CDR3 region has the DNA TGTGCCAGCAGCCAAGGGCGGAATTCACCCCTCCACTTT.

This clonotype has more than one count but fewer than ten. This chain links TRBV20-1 with TRBJ2-1; TRBD2 matches at 9 bases. CDR3 length equals 14 residues. V lost 1 base and J lost 3; bases outside the gene matches: 1. The germline CDR1 and CDR2 sequences are DFQATT and SNEGSKA (reference sequence). As DNA, the CDR3 is TGCAGTGCTAGAGCTAGCGGGGACTACAATGAGCAGTTCTTC. It encodes CSARASGDYNEQFF.